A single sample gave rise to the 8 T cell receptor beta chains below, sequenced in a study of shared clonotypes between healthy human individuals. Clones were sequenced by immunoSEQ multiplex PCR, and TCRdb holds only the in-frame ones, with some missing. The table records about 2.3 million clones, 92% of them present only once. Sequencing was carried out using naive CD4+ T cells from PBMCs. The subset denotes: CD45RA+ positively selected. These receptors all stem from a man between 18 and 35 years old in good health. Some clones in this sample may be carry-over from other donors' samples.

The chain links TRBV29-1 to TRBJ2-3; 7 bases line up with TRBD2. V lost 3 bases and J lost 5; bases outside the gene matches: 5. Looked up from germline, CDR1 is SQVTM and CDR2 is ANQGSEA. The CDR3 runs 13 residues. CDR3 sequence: CSVEAGVVDTQYF. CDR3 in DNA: TGCAGCGTTGAGGCGGGAGTTGTAGATACGCAGTATTTT.

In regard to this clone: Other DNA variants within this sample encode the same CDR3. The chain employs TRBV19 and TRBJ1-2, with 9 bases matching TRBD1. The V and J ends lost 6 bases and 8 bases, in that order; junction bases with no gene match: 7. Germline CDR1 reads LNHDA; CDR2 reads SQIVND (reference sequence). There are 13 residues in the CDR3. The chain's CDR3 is CASRPQGAGGYTF. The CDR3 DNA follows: TGTGCCAGTAGGCCACAGGGGGCCGGGGGCTACACCTTC.

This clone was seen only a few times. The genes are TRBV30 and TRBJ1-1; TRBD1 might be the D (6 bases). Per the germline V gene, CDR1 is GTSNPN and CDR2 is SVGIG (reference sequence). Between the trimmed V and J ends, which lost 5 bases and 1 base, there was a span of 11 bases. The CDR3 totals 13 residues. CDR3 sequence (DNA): TGTGCCTGGGGAGACAGGCGGAACACTGAAGCTTTCTTT. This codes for CAWGDRRNTEAFF.

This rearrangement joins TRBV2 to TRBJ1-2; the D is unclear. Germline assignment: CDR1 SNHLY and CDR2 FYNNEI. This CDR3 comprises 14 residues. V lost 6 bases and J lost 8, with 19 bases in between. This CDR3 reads CASSPRQVPPGYTF. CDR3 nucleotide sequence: TGTGCCAGCAGCCCCAGGCAGGTCCCCCCCGGCTACACCTTC.

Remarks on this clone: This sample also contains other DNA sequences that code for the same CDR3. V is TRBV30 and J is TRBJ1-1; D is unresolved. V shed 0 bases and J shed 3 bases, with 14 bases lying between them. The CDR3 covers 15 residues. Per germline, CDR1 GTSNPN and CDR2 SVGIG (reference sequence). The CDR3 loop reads CAWSVKVRGDTEAFF. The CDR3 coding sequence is TGTGCCTGGAGTGTAAAGGTCCGGGGTGACACTGAAGCTTTCTTT.

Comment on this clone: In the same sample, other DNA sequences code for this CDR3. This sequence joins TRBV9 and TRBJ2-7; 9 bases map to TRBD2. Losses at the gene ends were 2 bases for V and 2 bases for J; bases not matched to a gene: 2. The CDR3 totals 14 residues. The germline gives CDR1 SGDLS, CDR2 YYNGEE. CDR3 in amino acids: CASSVASGTYEQYF. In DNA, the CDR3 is TGTGCCAGCAGCGTGGCTAGCGGGACCTACGAGCAGTACTTC.

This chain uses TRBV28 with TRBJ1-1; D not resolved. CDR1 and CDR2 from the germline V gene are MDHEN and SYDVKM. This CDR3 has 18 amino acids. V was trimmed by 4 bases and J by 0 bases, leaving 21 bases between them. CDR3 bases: TGTGCCAGCAGTTCGTTATCCCTACAGCATCAAATGAACACTGAAGCTTTCTTT. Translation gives CASSSLSLQHQMNTEAFF.

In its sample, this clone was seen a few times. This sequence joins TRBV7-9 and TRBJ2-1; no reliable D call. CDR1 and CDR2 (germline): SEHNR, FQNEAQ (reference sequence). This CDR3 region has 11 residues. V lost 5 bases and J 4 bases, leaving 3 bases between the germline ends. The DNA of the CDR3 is TGTGCCAGCAGCCGATACAATGAGCAGTTCTTC. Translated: CASSRYNEQFF.